This T cell receptor (beta chain) was documented in a study of T cell changes during pregnancy in multiple sclerosis. CDR1 and CDR2 (germline): SNHLY, FYNNEI. CDR3 length: 14 amino acids. The V gene lost 3 bases and the J gene lost 5 bases, with 13 bases spanning the gap. The protocol was immunoSEQ multiplex PCR, while the TCRdb copy is restricted to in-frame clones and leaves out a portion. The table shows about 80,000 clones, with about 94% occurring only once. This receptor was identified in a female donor with multiple sclerosis, enrolled in a pregnancy study. The chain employs TRBV2 and TRBJ1-1; tentatively, D is TRBD1 (6 bases). The sequencing here drew on peripheral blood, taken in the third trimester of pregnancy. CDR3 DNA sequence: TGTGCCAGCAGTGACAGGACAGAAGAAACTGAAGCTTTCTTT. It codes for CASSDRTEETEAFF.